This T cell receptor (beta chain) was identified in a study of blood T cells in healthy people across ages. Across the whole study: With template switching, about one barcoded beta molecule was captured per two T cells.

Trimming removed 3 bases from V and 1 base from J, with 10 bases in between. From germline, CDR1 is SGHTA and CDR2 FQGNSA. There are 14 residues in the CDR3. For the second PCR, which ran for roughly 6 to 11 cycles, a sample-barcoded 5' primer and a J-beta primer mix were used. TCRdb reprocessed the 5' RACE reads via MiXCR and lists one record per CDR3 protein. The sample holds under 850,000 distinct CDR3 sequences, about 36% seen once. The donors, healthy Caucasians from Russia, were aged roughly 6 to 100. Per-sample yields of isolated PBMCs were at least 6 million. This clonotype appeared many times.

V and J are TRBV7-2 and TRBJ2-7; unclear D gene. This sequence originates from a young man in good health. Sample: blood. The CDR3 coding sequence is TGTGCCAGCAGCTTGACCCTTGGATCCTACGAGCAGTACTTC. Encoded protein: CASSLTLGSYEQYF.